This entry concerns a single T cell receptor (beta chain). This sample stems from a study of shared clonotypes between healthy human individuals. Germline assignment: CDR1 KGHSH and CDR2 LQKENI. CDR3 length: 11 residues. The V gene lost 9 bases and the J gene lost 7 bases, with 12 bases spanning the gap. Authors' analysis steps: In the immunoSEQ data, sequences were junction-only and lacked quality scores, so filtering differed. Sequenced by immunoSEQ multiplex PCR; TCRdb stores in-frame clones only, minus some. V and J calls and clone size follow that table, whereas D and trimming were derived from the DNA. The sample shows some 2,400,000 clones, about 94% of them seen only once.

Source material: naive CD4+ T cells sorted from blood. Subset described: CD45RA+ positively selected. This rearrangement joins TRBV18 to TRBJ1-1, with D tentatively TRBD1 (5 bases). This clonotype was obtained from a man between 18 and 29 years old in good health. The CDR3 reads CASQGGIEAFF. The CDR3 DNA follows: TGTGCCAGTCAGGGTGGGATTGAAGCTTTCTTT.